This TCR beta chain derives from a study of radiation and T cells in renal cell carcinoma. This clone was detected only once. Sequencing used immunoSEQ multiplex PCR; TCRdb keeps in-frame clones, though not all of them. The table shows around 140,000 clones, with over 80% occurring only once. The germline gives CDR1 SGHTA, CDR2 FQGNSA. CDR3 length equals 15 residues. The V gene lost 5 bases and the J gene lost 5 bases, with 19 bases spanning the gap. As to time point: baseline pretreatment blood. Treatment defined: 15 Gy SBRT to primary tumor, nephrectomy 4 weeks later. The receptor was derived from a woman in her forties or fifties with renal cell carcinoma. Sequencing was performed on blood, taken from a patient whose treatment included radiotherapy and nephrectomy. The gene calls are TRBV7-2 and TRBJ2-7; D is perhaps TRBD1 (6 bases). The CDR3 loop reads CASSRERDTGHEQYF. CDR3 DNA: TGTGCCAGCAGCCGCGAGAGGGACACGGGTCACGAGCAGTACTTC. The entire variable domain, with the rest obtained from reference TRBV7-2 and TRBJ2-7, is as follows: GAGVSQSPSNKVTEKGKDVELRCDPISGHTALYWYRQSLGQGLEFLIYFQGNSAPDKSGLPSDRFSAERTGGSVSTLTIQRTQQEDSAVYLCASSRERDTGHEQYFGPGTRLTVT.